Here is one T cell receptor (beta chain) with its context. What it binds is not known. The sample belongs to a study of graft-versus-host responses after intestinal transplantation. Turning to the study itself: Each transplant was multivisceral, liver-intestinal, or isolated intestinal. Every recipient had anti-thymocyte globulin induction and 2 to 3 years of tacrolimus plus steroids.

Assay: immunoSEQ multiplex PCR; the TCRdb copy retains only in-frame clones and omits some. The data show around 95,000 clones, more than 75% seen once. The germline V gene encodes CDR1 LNHDA and CDR2 SQIVND (reference sequence). J lost 0 bases, V lost 5 bases, and 6 bases had no gene match. The CDR3 runs to 16 residues. Findings of the study overall: Recipient marrow held GvH clones, some first seen in ileum or blood. Individuals who had graft-donor T cell macrochimerism had allografts that showed high graft-versus-host to host-versus-graft clonal ratios.

The TCR was taken from a human donor who was the organ donor for an intestinal transplant. The chain is built from TRBV19 and TRBJ1-4, with 7 bases aligning to TRBD1. The specimen was unstimulated CD4+ T cells sorted from spleen or lymph node cells, collected before transplant. The CDR3 region is CASSFHTGATNEKLFF. Written as DNA, the CDR3 is TGTGCCAGTAGTTTCCATACAGGGGCAACTAATGAAAAACTGTTTTTT.